These 7 T cell receptor beta chains came from one sample sequenced in a study of blood T cell repertoires in COVID-19. Measured with immunoSEQ multiplex PCR; TCRdb has only the in-frame clones, and not every one. The sample holds more than 50,000 clones, 82% seen once. The sequencing input was peripheral blood. Receptors originate from a human donor in a cohort sampled during active COVID-19.

This clone was counted between two and nine times. The chain carries TRBV7-2 and TRBJ1-5; tentatively, D is TRBD1 (6 bases). Trimming stripped 6 bases from V and 4 bases from J, with 13 bases between. The CDR3 sequence is 14 residues long. Germline V gene data show CDR1 as SGHTA and CDR2 as FQGNSA. The CDR3 bases are TGTGCCAGCAGGACTGAGGGGGGGAATCAGCCCCAGCATTTT. The encoded protein is CASRTEGGNQPQHF.

The chain uses TRBV15 and TRBJ1-1; TRBD1 is a possible D gene (6 bases). The ends were cut back, 3 bases at V and 3 bases at J, with 20 bases in the middle. The CDR3 has 17 residues. Germline CDR1 is LNHNV and CDR2 is YYDKDF (reference sequence). In DNA form, the CDR3 reads TGTGCCACCAGCAGGGGGGGGGCAGGGTTCGTCGACACTGAAGCTTTCTTT. This translates into CATSRGGAGFVDTEAFF.

This clone turned up a few times. The chain recombines TRBV3-1 (or the pseudogene TRBV3-2) with TRBJ1-3; D ambiguous. Trimming stripped 4 bases from V and 0 bases from J, with 7 bases between. The CDR3 loop spans 14 amino acids. Germline V gene sequence: CDR1 LGHDT, CDR2 YNNKEL (reference sequence). The CDR3: CASSPDYSGNTIYF. CDR3 in DNA: TGTGCCAGCAGCCCTGACTACTCTGGAAACACCATATATTTT.

J is TRBJ1-5 and V is TRBV10-3; D is ambiguous. V lost 4 bases and J lost 3, with 10 bases in between. Germline loops: CDR1 ENHRY, CDR2 SYGVKD. This CDR3 comprises 14 residues. CDR3 residues: CAISVQKDNQPQHF. The CDR3 DNA follows: TGTGCCATCAGTGTTCAGAAAGACAATCAGCCCCAGCATTTT.

This chain connects TRBV29-1 to TRBJ2-1; D may be TRBD2 (6 bases). CDR3 length: 11 amino acids. Germline lookup yields CDR1 SQVTM and CDR2 ANQGSEA. V lost 2 bases to trimming and J lost 9 bases, with 8 bases between them. The CDR3 region has the DNA TGCAGCGTTGAACGACTAGGTGAGCAGTTCTTC. Protein product: CSVERLGEQFF.

This clone was detected once. The chain carries TRBV9 and TRBJ1-1; 8 bases fit TRBD1. The CDR3 loop spans 13 amino acids. V trimming: 0 bases; J trimming: 10 bases; junction bases outside the gene matches: 5. Germline V gives CDR1 SGDLS, CDR2 YYNGEE. The CDR3: CASSVVGTGGAFF. The CDR3 DNA follows: TGTGCCAGCAGCGTAGTAGGGACAGGAGGAGCTTTCTTT.

This chain uses TRBV2 with TRBJ1-2, with D tentatively TRBD1 (6 bases). Germline V gene sequence: CDR1 SNHLY, CDR2 FYNNEI. The CDR3 has 12 amino acids. The V and J ends lost 8 bases and 4 bases respectively, with 11 bases between them. CDR3 DNA: TGTGCCAGCGGCCGGACAGCCTATGGCTACACCTTC. This codes for CASGRTAYGYTF.